The 7 T cell receptor beta chains given below trace back to one sample, sequenced in a study of T cells in Graves' hyperthyroidism and ophthalmopathy. Researchers took RNA transcripts and amplified the TCR beta CDR3 regions from them. With the HTBI primer set, the TCR CDR3 went through a first round of RT-PCR. In TCRdb, the multiplex PCR reads were re-called with MiXCR into one record per CDR3 protein. The repertoire holds 450,000 to 650,000 distinct CDR3 sequences, with approximately 17% as singletons. The sequencing sample was made of blood. The receptors stem from a woman between 18 and 30 years old with Graves' ophthalmopathy.

The chain couples TRBV4-1 to TRBJ2-5, with 10 bases fitting TRBD2. The CDR3 contains 16 residues. Germline CDR1 MGHRA, CDR2 YSYEKL. Unmatched junction bases numbered 8, after V lost 2 bases and J lost 5 bases. The CDR3 DNA reads as TGCGCCAGCAGCCAACCCACTAGCGGGGTTGTGGAGACCCAGTACTTC. Protein: CASSQPTSGVVETQYF.

This clonotype came up many times. The chain is built from TRBV5-1 and TRBJ1-1, with D maybe TRBD1 (6 bases). The germline gives CDR1 SGHRS, CDR2 YFSETQ. The CDR3 loop spans 17 amino acids. Trimming pared 2 bases from V and 0 bases from J, leaving 17 bases between. CDR3 protein: CASSFSQGNLMNTEAFF. CDR3 nucleotides: TGCGCCAGCAGCTTCTCTCAGGGGAACTTGATGAACACTGAAGCTTTCTTT.

This clonotype has a count of ten or more. The V and J genes are TRBV6-6 and TRBJ1-1; 8 nucleotides line up with TRBD1. Germline loops: CDR1 MNHNY, CDR2 SVGAGI (reference sequence). The CDR3 totals 14 residues. Trimming took 2 bases from V and 6 from J; bases not matched to a gene: 5. The CDR3 sequence: CASSYTGQDSEAFF. CDR3 bases: TGTGCCAGCAGTTACACGGGACAGGACTCTGAAGCTTTCTTT.

This clonotype came up many times. The chain links TRBV6-2 or TRBV6-3 to TRBJ2-3; either TRBD1 or TRBD2 may supply D (6 bases each). The germline V and J ends were trimmed by 0 bases and 4 bases, with 17 bases remaining between them. The V gene's germline CDR1 is MNHEY and CDR2 SVGEGT. The CDR3 loop spans 17 amino acids. The CDR3 nucleotides read TGTGCCAGCAGTTACTCGTGGACAGAAGGAGGGCCAGATACGCAGTATTTT. This codes for CASSYSWTEGGPDTQYF.

Ten or more counts support this clonotype. This chain joins TRBV11-2 and TRBJ2-1; 8 bases are shared with TRBD1. The CDR3 has 17 residues. V gave up 7 bases and J gave up 0 bases; unmatched junction bases: 11. Germline CDR1 reads SGHAT; CDR2 reads FQNNGV. CDR3 bases: TGTGCCAGCACTTTCGGACAGGGAGTACGCTCCTACAATGAGCAGTTCTTC. Translating gives CASTFGQGVRSYNEQFF.

This clonotype has ten or more counts. This chain links TRBV7-8 with TRBJ1-2; the match to TRBD1 covers 8 bases. With V trimmed by 3 bases and J by 4 bases, 10 bases remained unmatched. The CDR3 covers 16 residues. In germline, CDR1 is SGHVS, CDR2 FQNEAQ. The chain's CDR3 is CASSLDDRGNLYGYTF. The CDR3 DNA follows: TGTGCCAGCAGCTTGGATGACAGGGGAAACCTCTATGGCTACACCTTC.

The chain carries TRBV7-3 and TRBJ2-3; 9 bases are a match to TRBD2. The CDR3 extends over 16 amino acids. The germline V gene has CDR1 SGHTA and CDR2 FQGTGA. J lost 1 base, V lost 8 bases, and 10 bases had no gene match. CDR3 DNA sequence: TGTGCCAGCGGCGTAAATAGCGGGGGAGGCACAGATACGCAGTATTTT. This sequence encodes CASGVNSGGGTDTQYF.